A single sample is the source of the 15 T cell receptor beta chains below, sequenced in a study of Ad26.COV2.S vaccination and SARS-CoV-2 variants. Treatment reported: around 19 received Ad26.COV2.S at low or high dose, single or two shots; 5 received placebo; per-sample allocation not given. Samples came from day 63 after the first vaccine or placebo injection. Profiled with immunoSEQ multiplex PCR; TCRdb holds only in-frame clones, not every one. The sample records 300,000 to 400,000 clones, about 86% being singletons. The input for sequencing was peripheral blood, taken in a trial of Ad26.COV2.S vaccine versus placebo. These receptors were taken from a person between 18 and 60 years old who received the Ad26.COV2.S COVID-19 vaccine or a placebo.

J is TRBJ1-2 and V is TRBV2, with TRBD1 matching over 12 bases. The CDR3 has 16 residues. Trimming cost V 8 bases and J 4 bases; bases outside gene matches: 11. Germline CDR1 is SNHLY and CDR2 is FYNNEI. The CDR3 is CASPSGTGGKGYGYTF. The CDR3 nucleotides read TGTGCCAGCCCCTCCGGGACAGGGGGCAAGGGCTATGGCTACACCTTC.

This chain joins TRBV7-3 and TRBJ2-1; 9 nucleotides match TRBD1. Trimming cost V 2 bases and J 5 bases; bases outside gene matches: 4. The germline CDR1 and CDR2 sequences are SGHTA and FQGTGA. The CDR3 length is 15 residues. The CDR3 is CASSLGTGNDNEQFF. CDR3 coding DNA: TGTGCCAGCAGCTTAGGGACAGGGAACGACAATGAGCAGTTCTTC.

The V gene is TRBV4-1, the J gene TRBJ1-1, with no clear D. The germline V and J ends were trimmed by 5 bases and 1 base, with 14 bases remaining between them. This CDR3 has 15 residues. Germline lookup yields CDR1 MGHRA and CDR2 YSYEKL. CDR3 loop: CASSSYDTQNTEAFF. DNA for the CDR3: TGCGCCAGCAGCTCCTACGACACCCAGAACACTGAAGCTTTCTTT.

The V and J genes are TRBV9 and TRBJ1-2; D is unresolved. CDR1 and CDR2 (germline): SGDLS, YYNGEE. V lost 0 bases to trimming and J lost 3 bases, with 9 bases between them. CDR3 length equals 14 residues. CDR3 in amino acids: CASSVDQDYYGYTF. Here the CDR3 DNA reads TGTGCCAGCAGCGTAGACCAGGACTACTATGGCTACACCTTC.

This clone showed up just once. This chain connects TRBV7-2 to TRBJ2-2; the D is unclear. Germline V gives CDR1 SGHTA, CDR2 FQGNSA. V shed 2 bases and J shed 4 bases, with 17 bases lying between them. The CDR3 is 17 residues long. In DNA form, the CDR3 reads TGTGCCAGCAGCTTACGTGGCACCCTCGGCATCACCGGGGAGCTGTTTTTT. Encoded protein: CASSLRGTLGITGELFF.

V usage is TRBV5-1 and J usage is TRBJ1-2; no definite D call. Deletions cut 3 bases from V and 6 bases from J, with 24 bases between. Germline V CDR1 and CDR2: SGHRS, YFSETQ. The CDR3 contains 17 residues. This chain's CDR3 is CASSSMTGSPGENGYTF. For the CDR3, the DNA is TGCGCCAGCAGCTCAATGACTGGGAGCCCCGGGGAGAATGGCTACACCTTC.

This rearrangement joins TRBV5-1 to TRBJ2-5, with a tentative D call TRBD2 (6 bases). In germline, CDR1 is SGHRS, CDR2 YFSETQ. The CDR3 has 15 residues. V dropped 2 bases and J dropped 5 bases, with 16 bases sitting between them. As DNA, the CDR3 is TGCGCCAGCAGCTTTTTCCCCCTAGCGAGGGAGACCCAGTACTTC. It specifies CASSFFPLARETQYF.

V is TRBV18 and J is TRBJ1-1, with 7 positions matching TRBD1. Germline V gives CDR1 KGHSH, CDR2 LQKENI. V was clipped by 3 bases and J by 5 bases; unmatched bases: 6. This CDR3 region has 14 residues. The CDR3 DNA is TGTGCCAGCTCACCTGCAGGGGGAGAAACTGAAGCTTTCTTT. Translated, it gives CASSPAGGETEAFF.

The chain couples TRBV19 to TRBJ2-7; TRBD1 agrees at 7 bases. The CDR3 is made up of 15 amino acids. Trimming at V came to 6 bases and at J to 4 bases, leaving 12 bases not matched to a gene. Germline assignment: CDR1 LNHDA and CDR2 SQIVND (reference sequence). The CDR3 protein is CASRYRDSRGYEQYF. As DNA, the CDR3 is TGTGCCAGTAGGTACCGGGACAGTAGAGGTTACGAGCAGTACTTC.

This rearrangement joins TRBV5-1 to TRBJ2-3, with 11 bases identical to TRBD2. The CDR3 covers 18 residues. Trimming at V came to 0 bases and at J to 0 bases, leaving 6 bases not matched to a gene. Looked up from germline, CDR1 is SGHRS and CDR2 is YFSETQ. The CDR3 here is CASSLDPGTSGSTDTQYF. For the CDR3, the DNA is TGCGCCAGCAGCTTGGATCCCGGGACTAGCGGAAGCACAGATACGCAGTATTTT. Based on the CDR3 plus reference TRBV5-1 and TRBJ2-3, the full variable domain is KAGVTQTPRYLIKTRGQQVTLSCSPISGHRSVSWYQQTPGQGLQFLFEYFSETQRNKGNFPGRFSGRQFSNSRSEMNVSTLELGDSALYLCASSLDPGTSGSTDTQYFGPGTRLTVL.

The V call is TRBV5-1, the J call TRBJ2-3, with D possibly being TRBD1 (5 bases). V lost 8 bases and J 2 bases, leaving 15 bases between the germline ends. This CDR3 contains 14 residues. Germline CDR1 and CDR2: SGHRS and YFSETQ. CDR3: CASFPGYFTDTQYF. In nucleotides, the CDR3 is TGCGCCAGTTTTCCAGGGTACTTCACAGATACGCAGTATTTT.

The chain employs TRBV2 and TRBJ1-1; no reliable D call. The germline V and J ends were trimmed by 4 bases and 1 base, with 10 bases remaining between them. Germline V gene lookup returns CDR1 SNHLY and CDR2 FYNNEI. The CDR3 spans 14 residues. The CDR3 spells CASSVARRNTEAFF. CDR3 sequence (DNA): TGTGCCAGCAGTGTAGCCAGAAGGAACACTGAAGCTTTCTTT.

The rearrangement uses TRBV6-1 and TRBJ1-2; 8 bases agree with TRBD1. Germline V gene lookup returns CDR1 MNHNS and CDR2 SASEGT. V shed 1 base and J 8 bases; nucleotides not matched to a gene: 12. This CDR3 has 16 amino acids. CDR3 coding DNA: TGTGCCAGCAGTGAAGATTTTGTGGACAGGGCGAACGGCTACACCTTC. It translates to CASSEDFVDRANGYTF.

The chain joins TRBV2 to TRBJ2-5, with D possibly matching TRBD2 (5 bases). CDR1 is SNHLY and CDR2 is FYNNEI in the germline V gene. The CDR3 covers 14 residues. The germline V and J ends were trimmed by 3 bases and 4 bases, with 12 bases remaining between them. DNA for the CDR3: TGTGCCAGCAGTGAGGCGGGCATGGGAGAGACCCAGTACTTC. Amino acids: CASSEAGMGETQYF.

The chain combines TRBV12-3 or TRBV12-4 with TRBJ1-1; tentative D call: TRBD1 (6 bases). V dropped 5 bases and J dropped 7 bases, with 8 bases sitting between them. The CDR3 covers 11 residues. CDR3 coding DNA: TGTGCCAGCAGTCCAGGGGTTGAAGCTTTCTTT. Translating it yields CASSPGVEAFF.